The subject of this entry is one T cell receptor beta chain. Its target antigen remains unknown. No base-level quality is on record; no much larger clone is a single base apart. V lost 3 bases and J lost 4 bases; the stretch between them is 13 bases long. CDR1 KGHDR and CDR2 SFDVKD are derived from the germline V gene. The CDR3 numbers 15 residues from cysteine through phenylalanine. Solely the CDR3 DNA is kept, with 45 bases framed from the first base. TCRbeta CDR3 regions were amplified from genomic DNA by means of the immunoSEQ Assay, a bias-controlled multiplex PCR. Per the source publication's procedure: The number of nucleated cells in each sample was estimated from the amplification of reference gene primers within the assay. To quantify the absolute abundance of each unique TCRbeta CDR3 rearrangement, sequence reads were collapsed and filtered. Productive Simpson clonality was computed per sample as the square root of Simpson's diversity index over productive rearrangements. Held by TCRdb, this immuneACCESS table contains in-frame sequences only and omits some clones. Under half of the omission traces to an unresolved V gene where checked; the cause of the rest is unknown. Clonal size and the V and J genes are those of that table, whereas D and trimming came from the DNA. This sample is represented by 200,000 or so clones; roughly nine tenths of them were singletons. The ten largest clones capture about 0.8% of the sample.

This entry is derived from a study of blood T cell repertoires in COVID-19 (dated by TCRdb to 2020 to 2021). The study in broad terms: Samples from collaborators originated in the United States, Italy and Spain and spanned both the acute and convalescent phases of COVID-19. The material from the prospective study consisted of cDNA or gDNA derived from T cells, B-cell-depleted T cells, or PBMCs. Deeply sampled blood TCRbeta repertoires from subjects exposed to, actively infected with, or recovered from COVID-19 were included in the dataset. The repertoires were made available in a free public database intended to serve as a resource for research on the immune response to SARS-CoV-2. The samples were drawn from the first 160 participants of the ongoing ImmuneRACE study and from 1,254 subjects provided by 6 global collaborators. Sample metadata almost always included a de-identified subject ID, COVID-19 status, age in years and sex. Where available, HLA class I and class II types were taken from metadata supplied by the sample provider and were not determined by assay-based typing. Overall results and qualifications from the work: The quantity of clinical and demographic metadata differed by source and by participant and was supplied without curation.

At one collaborating source in Seattle, patients were enrolled during active infection and were followed longitudinally through the course of disease. The collaborating institutions used their own protocols to collect whole blood in K2EDTA tubes. Collaborator samples were shipped for TCRbeta analysis as frozen whole blood, isolated PBMCs, or DNA extracted from either sample type. This TCR derives from a man aged 60-69 years with COVID-19, enrolled during active disease. The sample was peripheral blood. The chain is assembled from TRBV24-1 and TRBJ2-3; a weak D assignment points to TRBD1 (5 bases agree). The CDR3 here reads CATSDPRQRPDTQYF. The bases read TGTGCCACCAGTGATCCGAGACAGAGACCAGATACGCAGTATTTT.